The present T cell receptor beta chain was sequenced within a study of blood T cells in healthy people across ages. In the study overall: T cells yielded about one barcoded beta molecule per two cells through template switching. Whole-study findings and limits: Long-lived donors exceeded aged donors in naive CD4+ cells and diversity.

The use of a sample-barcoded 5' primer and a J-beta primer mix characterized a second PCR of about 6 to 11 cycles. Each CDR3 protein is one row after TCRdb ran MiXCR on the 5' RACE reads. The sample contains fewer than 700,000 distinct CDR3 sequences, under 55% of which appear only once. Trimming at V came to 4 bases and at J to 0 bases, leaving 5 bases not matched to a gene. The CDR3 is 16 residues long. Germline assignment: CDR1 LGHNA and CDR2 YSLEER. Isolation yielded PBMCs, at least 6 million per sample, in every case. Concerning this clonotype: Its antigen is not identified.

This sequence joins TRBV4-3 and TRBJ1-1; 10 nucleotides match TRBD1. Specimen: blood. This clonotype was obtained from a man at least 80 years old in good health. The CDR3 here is CASSPGQGEMNTEAFF. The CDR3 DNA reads TGCGCCAGCAGCCCCGGACAGGGGGAAATGAACACTGAAGCTTTCTTT.